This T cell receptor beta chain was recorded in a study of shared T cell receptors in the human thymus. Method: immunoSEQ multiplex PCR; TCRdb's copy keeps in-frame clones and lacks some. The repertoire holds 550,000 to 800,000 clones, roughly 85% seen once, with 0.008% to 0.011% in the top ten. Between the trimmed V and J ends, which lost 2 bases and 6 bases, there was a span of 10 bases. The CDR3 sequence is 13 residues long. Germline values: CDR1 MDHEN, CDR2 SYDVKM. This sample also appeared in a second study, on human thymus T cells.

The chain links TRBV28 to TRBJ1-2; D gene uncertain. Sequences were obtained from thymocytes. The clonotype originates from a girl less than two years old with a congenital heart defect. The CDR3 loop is CASSLGRDHGYTF. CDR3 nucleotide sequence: TGTGCCAGCAGTTTAGGGAGGGATCATGGCTACACCTTC.